This T cell receptor beta chain was sequenced for a study of shared clonotypes between healthy human individuals. TCRdb keeps only in-frame clones here, not all; method: immunoSEQ multiplex PCR. The table records roughly 700,000 clones, approximately 74% of them present only once. Between the trimmed V and J ends, which lost 6 bases and 3 bases, there was a span of 10 bases. The CDR3 totals 13 residues. Germline-derived CDR1 and CDR2 are SNHLY and FYNNEI. With regard to this clone: Its antigen is unknown.

Only Caucasian adults living in Nashville, Tennessee made up the donor group. The study, taken as a whole, reports: When naive CD4 clonotypes were compared across a few donors, around 5% were shared.

The source material was memory CD4+ T cells sorted from blood. Documented subset: CD45RA-negative fraction. This chain joins TRBV2 and TRBJ2-3; TRBD2 is a possible D gene (5 bases). This receptor was obtained from a young woman in good health. In DNA, the CDR3 is TGTGCCAGCAGCGCAAGGAGGACAGATACGCAGTATTTT. It yields the protein CASSARRTDTQYF. Full variable domain (remainder filled in from reference TRBV2 and TRBJ2-3): EPEVTQTPSHQVTQMGQEVILRCVPISNHLYFYWYRQILGQKVEFLVSFYNNEISEKSEIFDDQFSVERPDGSNFTLKIRSTKLEDSAMYFCASSARRTDTQYFGPGTRLTVL.